This T cell receptor (beta chain) was retrieved from a study of CD8+ T cells in alopecia areata. Study-wide context: Treated patients were given oral tofacitinib, which was dosed at 5 to 10 mg twice daily. Study-wide findings and caveats: For patients receiving tofacitinib, scalp clonality and expanded CD8+ clones among the top 100 significantly decreased. Whereas mice showed it more clearly, TCR sharing across patients was murkier, possibly because of HLA.

TCR sequencing used cDNA made by reverse transcription of extracted RNA. Some clones are missing from TCRdb's copy, which holds only in-frame ones; the method was immunoSEQ multiplex PCR. This table has some 190,000 clones, approximately 70% appearing once. The germline V and J ends were trimmed by 3 bases and 1 base, with 7 bases remaining between them. Per germline, CDR1 MNHNS and CDR2 SASEGT. This CDR3 has 13 residues. This clone was counted between two and nine times. What it recognizes is unknown. Treatment denoted: oral pan-JAK inhibitor, 5-10 mg twice daily. V gene TRBV6-1 combines with J gene TRBJ2-7; no clear D gene. The TCR was taken from a human donor with alopecia areata. Sequenced here: CD4+ T cells sorted from blood, sampled at week 44, from a patient treated with tofacitinib. CDR3 sequence (DNA): TGTGCCAGCAGTGAGGCCTGGTCCTACGAGCAGTACTTC. Encoded protein: CASSEAWSYEQYF.